Reported below is one T cell receptor (beta chain). The antigen is undetermined. From germline, CDR1 is SNHLY and CDR2 FYNNEI. This CDR3 has 11 residues. V was trimmed by 8 bases and J by 8 bases, leaving 12 bases between them. These data originate in a study of CD8+ T cells in alopecia areata. Across the whole study: Twice a day, 5 to 10 mg of oral tofacitinib was administered to treated patients. Study results and limitations: It was lesional scalp, especially alopecia totalis/universalis, that showed higher clonality than normal scalp. Among patients, TCR sharing was less clear than in mice, a difference possibly due in part to HLA diversity in the patient population.

RNA was extracted and reverse transcribed into cDNA as the sequencing template. The repertoire was sequenced with immunoSEQ multiplex PCR; TCRdb's copy has only in-frame clones and lacks some. The sample records 150,000 to 200,000 clones, less than 75% being singletons. Peripheral blood, together with lesional scalp punch biopsies, was collected from alopecia areata patients. This TCR was recovered from a human donor with alopecia areata. The V and J genes are TRBV2 and TRBJ1-2; D gene ambiguous. The material was CD8+ T cells sorted from blood, obtained at week 0. For the CDR3, the DNA is TGTGCCAGCCTCGGTAACAACGGCTACACCTTC. It translates to CASLGNNGYTF. Complete variable domain (other parts from reference TRBV2 and TRBJ1-2): EPEVTQTPSHQVTQMGQEVILRCVPISNHLYFYWYRQILGQKVEFLVSFYNNEISEKSEIFDDQFSVERPDGSNFTLKIRSTKLEDSAMYFCASLGNNGYTFGSGTRLTVV.